This T cell receptor beta chain stems from a study of cytomegalovirus exposure and HLA in healthy donors. Measured with immunoSEQ multiplex PCR; TCRdb has only the in-frame clones, and not every one. The sample lists over 150,000 clones, just over 85% occurring once. With regard to this clone: Its specificity is not known.

Germline V gives CDR1 SGHNT, CDR2 YENEEA. The CDR3 totals 17 residues. The trim removed 2 bases at V and 7 bases at J, leaving 10 bases unmatched. Study outcomes and limitations: A few CMV-associated chains proved CMV antigen-specific in vitro. Overall, some 160 TCR beta chains were annotated as cytomegalovirus-associated.

This TCR was recovered from a human donor in good health. This rearrangement joins TRBV11-3 to TRBJ2-6; 8 positions match TRBD2. The sequenced sample was PBMCs. The CDR3 DNA reads as TGTGCCAGCAGCTTATCGTCGCGGGGGGATAAAGCCAACGTCCTGACTTTC. This gives the protein CASSLSSRGDKANVLTF.